Listed here is a single T cell receptor (beta chain). As yet, its antigen is unknown. The sample comes from a study of PD-L1 blockade in urothelial cancer. Study background: Males with bladder-origin urothelial cancer constituted about 85% of the roughly 29 patients. Patients previously received 0 to 3 chemotherapy regimens. Blood-derived samples held a median around 130,000 T cells. The study, taken as a whole, reports: The study found that durable-benefit patients expanded tumor-associated blood clones more at 3 weeks.

CDR1 and CDR2 from the germline V gene are MNHEY and SMNVEV (reference sequence). This CDR3 has 17 residues. Trimming took off 6 bases at V and 0 bases at J, with 18 bases between the two ends. The table came from immunoSEQ multiplex PCR; TCRdb's copy has only in-frame clones and leaves some out. The repertoire includes 70,000 or so clones, roughly nine tenths of them detected once, and around 3.4% sits in the top ten. The chain is built from TRBV27 and TRBJ2-4; D perhaps matches TRBD2 (5 bases). This TCR was recovered from a man aged 55 to 69 with urothelial cancer. The starting material was PBMCs, obtained around atezolizumab (anti-PD-L1) treatment. The CDR3 region has the DNA TGTGCCAGCAGGGCCAGCGGAGAGGCTATAGCCAAAAACATTCAGTACTTC. Protein sequence: CASRASGEAIAKNIQYF.